The rows below give T cell receptor beta chains drawn from one sample of a study of stem cell transplantation in POMP-related autoinflammatory disease. Sequencing was performed with immunoSEQ multiplex PCR; in TCRdb, only in-frame clones are kept and a portion is missing. The sample lists tens of thousands of clones; more than 75% were seen once. The material was CD4+ T cells from PBMCs, obtained after stem cell transplantation. The receptors here all came from a human patient with POMP-related autoinflammation and immune dysregulation (PRAID). A subset of T cells may come from the graft donor. CDR3s include the opening cysteine and the closing phenylalanine or tryptophan. The D gene is left open where the match is weak. Where a row states a size, it is once, few, many or the class of an expanded clone; other rows omit it.

size	V	J	D	CDR3	DNA
NA	TRBV11-2	TRBJ2-5	NA	CASSLDWAGASGSQYF	TGTGCCAGCAGCTTAGATTGGGCGGGGGCCTCGGGGTCCCAGTACTTC
NA	TRBV30	TRBJ2-6	NA	CAWSRGTGANVLTF	TGTGCCTGGAGTAGGGGGACTGGGGCCAACGTCCTGACTTTC
NA	TRBV24-1	TRBJ2-7	TRBD1	CATSDSDRTYEQYF	TGTGCCACCAGTGATTCGGACAGGACCTACGAGCAGTACTTC
NA	TRBV3-1/TRBV3-2	TRBJ2-3	NA	CASSQVSGHTDTQYF	TGTGCCAGCAGCCAAGTTTCGGGGCACACAGATACGCAGTATTTT
NA	TRBV5-1	TRBJ1-1	TRBD1	CASSWATGKLMNTEAFF	TGCGCCAGCAGTTGGGCGACAGGGAAGTTGATGAACACTGAAGCTTTCTTT
NA	TRBV6-6	TRBJ2-6	NA	CASTGVGANVLTF	TGTGCCAGCACAGGGGTTGGGGCCAACGTCCTGACTTTC
NA	TRBV19	TRBJ2-1	TRBD1	CASKQGAPSDEQFF	TGTGCCAGTAAGCAGGGGGCGCCATCTGATGAGCAGTTCTTC
NA	TRBV6-1	TRBJ1-5	TRBD1	CASSKDRGTKQPQHF	TGTGCCAGCAGTAAAGACAGGGGAACAAAGCAGCCCCAGCATTTT
NA	TRBV7-9	TRBJ1-4	NA	CASSTLGEKLFF	TGTGCCAGCAGCACCCTAGGTGAAAAACTGTTTTTT
NA	TRBV5-4	TRBJ2-7	NA	CASSLEEEDEQYF	TGTGCCAGCAGCTTGGAGGAGGAGGACGAGCAGTACTTC
few	TRBV9	TRBJ1-3	NA	CASGQRSAGNTIYF	TGTGCCAGTGGACAGCGCTCCGCTGGAAACACCATATATTTT
once	TRBV24-1	TRBJ2-3	NA	CATSAGRWGSIRTDTQYF	TGTGCCACCAGTGCTGGAAGGTGGGGTTCGATCCGCACAGATACGCAGTATTTT
few	TRBV18	TRBJ1-1	NA	CASSPRAGNTEAFF	TGTGCCAGCTCACCACGGGCAGGTAATACTGAAGCTTTCTTT
NA	TRBV7-8	TRBJ1-2	TRBD1	CASSLDRGQRYTF	TGTGCCAGCAGCTTAGACAGGGGGCAGCGCTACACCTTC
NA	TRBV7-9	TRBJ1-4	NA	CASSFPRTTNEKLFF	TGTGCCAGCAGCTTCCCAAGGACAACTAATGAAAAACTGTTTTTT
NA	TRBV10-3	TRBJ1-1	NA	CAISPSLEGTGKAFF	TGTGCCATCAGTCCATCATTGGAGGGAACGGGAAAAGCTTTCTTT
NA	TRBV5-5	TRBJ2-2	TRBD1	CASFAGTGATGELFF	TGTGCCAGTTTCGCCGGGACAGGGGCCACCGGGGAGCTGTTTTTT
once	TRBV6-5	TRBJ1-2	NA	CASRPLSGRGYGYTF	TGTGCCAGCAGACCCCTTTCAGGGAGAGGGTATGGCTACACCTTC
once	TRBV28	TRBJ1-2	NA	CASTRPHSGVNYGYTF	TGTGCCAGCACCCGCCCCCACTCCGGGGTTAACTATGGCTACACCTTC
NA	TRBV2	TRBJ1-2	NA	CASSEGPGVNYGYTF	TGTGCCAGCAGTGAAGGCCCAGGGGTTAACTATGGCTACACCTTC
NA	TRBV7-2	TRBJ1-1	NA	CASSLVYDTEAFF	TGTGCCAGCAGCTTAGTGTATGACACTGAAGCTTTCTTT
few	TRBV11-2	TRBJ1-6	NA	CASSLTAYDSPLHF	TGTGCCAGCAGCTTAACAGCTTATGATTCACCCCTCCACTTT
NA	TRBV6-4	TRBJ2-3	NA	CASSDSFVRGFTDTQYF	TGTGCCAGCAGTGACTCGTTTGTCAGGGGCTTCACAGATACGCAGTATTTT
NA	TRBV19	TRBJ1-3	NA	CASSSTGVPSGNTIYF	TGTGCCAGTAGTAGTACGGGGGTTCCCTCTGGAAACACCATATATTTT
NA	TRBV5-1	TRBJ1-6	TRBD1	CASSLAGGTWTGSSYNSPLHF	TGCGCCAGCAGCTTGGCGGGGGGCACCTGGACAGGGAGCTCCTATAATTCACCCCTCCACTTT
NA	TRBV3-1/TRBV3-2	TRBJ1-6	TRBD1	CASSPSGQGRNSPLHF	TGTGCCAGCAGCCCTTCGGGACAGGGGCGCAATTCACCCCTCCACTTT
NA	TRBV5-1	TRBJ1-4	TRBD1	CASATQTGGGKLFF	TGCGCCAGCGCCACCCAGACAGGGGGAGGAAAACTGTTTTTT
NA	TRBV12-3/TRBV12-4	TRBJ1-2	NA	CASSRHERGYTF	TGTGCCAGCAGCCGGCACGAGCGGGGCTACACCTTC
few	TRBV6-2/TRBV6-3	TRBJ1-6	NA	CASSPSDSPLHF	TGTGCCAGCAGTCCCAGCGATTCACCCCTCCACTTT
NA	TRBV19	TRBJ1-6	TRBD1	CASTSGQGYSPLHF	TGTGCCAGTACCTCGGGACAGGGCTATTCACCCCTCCACTTT
NA	TRBV27	TRBJ2-2	NA	CASSTLLRGPDTGELFF	TGTGCCAGCAGTACCTTACTCCGGGGGCCAGATACCGGGGAGCTGTTTTTT
NA	TRBV19	TRBJ1-1	TRBD1	CASSLPGQVVTEAFF	TGTGCCAGTAGCTTACCGGGACAGGTTGTTACTGAAGCTTTCTTT
NA	TRBV5-1	TRBJ2-5	NA	CASSLDGAHRTQYF	TGCGCCAGCAGCTTGGATGGGGCCCACAGGACCCAGTACTTC
NA	TRBV20-1	TRBJ1-2	TRBD1	CSARTGNGYTF	TGCAGTGCCCGGACAGGGAATGGCTACACCTTC
NA	TRBV18	TRBJ2-3	NA	CASSPLPSLSTDTQYF	TGTGCCAGCTCACCACTTCCCTCCCTTAGCACAGATACGCAGTATTTT
NA	TRBV7-9	TRBJ2-3	TRBD2	CASSSPGTRRTDTQYF	TGTGCCAGCAGCTCACCCGGGACTAGACGCACAGATACGCAGTATTTT
NA	TRBV5-1	TRBJ2-5	NA	CASSLPGGQGGETQYF	TGCGCCAGCAGCCTGCCCGGGGGGCAGGGGGGAGAGACCCAGTACTTC
NA	TRBV28	TRBJ1-2	TRBD1	CASTNQGAQLYGYTF	TGTGCCAGCACCAACCAGGGGGCGCAACTCTATGGCTACACCTTC
medium-sized	TRBV29-1	TRBJ1-1	NA	CSVERGAGGFEAFF	TGCAGCGTTGAGAGAGGGGCTGGGGGGTTTGAAGCTTTCTTT
few	TRBV5-1	TRBJ2-2	TRBD1	CASSLGGGANTGELFF	TGCGCCAGCAGCTTGGGAGGGGGCGCGAACACCGGGGAGCTGTTTTTT
NA	TRBV18	TRBJ1-1	NA	CASSPLTGNTEAFF	TGTGCCAGCTCACCATTGACAGGGAACACTGAAGCTTTCTTT
NA	TRBV6-2/TRBV6-3	TRBJ2-7	TRBD2	CASSRPGLAGEKGYEQYF	TGTGCCAGCAGCAGGCCGGGACTAGCGGGAGAAAAAGGCTACGAGCAGTACTTC